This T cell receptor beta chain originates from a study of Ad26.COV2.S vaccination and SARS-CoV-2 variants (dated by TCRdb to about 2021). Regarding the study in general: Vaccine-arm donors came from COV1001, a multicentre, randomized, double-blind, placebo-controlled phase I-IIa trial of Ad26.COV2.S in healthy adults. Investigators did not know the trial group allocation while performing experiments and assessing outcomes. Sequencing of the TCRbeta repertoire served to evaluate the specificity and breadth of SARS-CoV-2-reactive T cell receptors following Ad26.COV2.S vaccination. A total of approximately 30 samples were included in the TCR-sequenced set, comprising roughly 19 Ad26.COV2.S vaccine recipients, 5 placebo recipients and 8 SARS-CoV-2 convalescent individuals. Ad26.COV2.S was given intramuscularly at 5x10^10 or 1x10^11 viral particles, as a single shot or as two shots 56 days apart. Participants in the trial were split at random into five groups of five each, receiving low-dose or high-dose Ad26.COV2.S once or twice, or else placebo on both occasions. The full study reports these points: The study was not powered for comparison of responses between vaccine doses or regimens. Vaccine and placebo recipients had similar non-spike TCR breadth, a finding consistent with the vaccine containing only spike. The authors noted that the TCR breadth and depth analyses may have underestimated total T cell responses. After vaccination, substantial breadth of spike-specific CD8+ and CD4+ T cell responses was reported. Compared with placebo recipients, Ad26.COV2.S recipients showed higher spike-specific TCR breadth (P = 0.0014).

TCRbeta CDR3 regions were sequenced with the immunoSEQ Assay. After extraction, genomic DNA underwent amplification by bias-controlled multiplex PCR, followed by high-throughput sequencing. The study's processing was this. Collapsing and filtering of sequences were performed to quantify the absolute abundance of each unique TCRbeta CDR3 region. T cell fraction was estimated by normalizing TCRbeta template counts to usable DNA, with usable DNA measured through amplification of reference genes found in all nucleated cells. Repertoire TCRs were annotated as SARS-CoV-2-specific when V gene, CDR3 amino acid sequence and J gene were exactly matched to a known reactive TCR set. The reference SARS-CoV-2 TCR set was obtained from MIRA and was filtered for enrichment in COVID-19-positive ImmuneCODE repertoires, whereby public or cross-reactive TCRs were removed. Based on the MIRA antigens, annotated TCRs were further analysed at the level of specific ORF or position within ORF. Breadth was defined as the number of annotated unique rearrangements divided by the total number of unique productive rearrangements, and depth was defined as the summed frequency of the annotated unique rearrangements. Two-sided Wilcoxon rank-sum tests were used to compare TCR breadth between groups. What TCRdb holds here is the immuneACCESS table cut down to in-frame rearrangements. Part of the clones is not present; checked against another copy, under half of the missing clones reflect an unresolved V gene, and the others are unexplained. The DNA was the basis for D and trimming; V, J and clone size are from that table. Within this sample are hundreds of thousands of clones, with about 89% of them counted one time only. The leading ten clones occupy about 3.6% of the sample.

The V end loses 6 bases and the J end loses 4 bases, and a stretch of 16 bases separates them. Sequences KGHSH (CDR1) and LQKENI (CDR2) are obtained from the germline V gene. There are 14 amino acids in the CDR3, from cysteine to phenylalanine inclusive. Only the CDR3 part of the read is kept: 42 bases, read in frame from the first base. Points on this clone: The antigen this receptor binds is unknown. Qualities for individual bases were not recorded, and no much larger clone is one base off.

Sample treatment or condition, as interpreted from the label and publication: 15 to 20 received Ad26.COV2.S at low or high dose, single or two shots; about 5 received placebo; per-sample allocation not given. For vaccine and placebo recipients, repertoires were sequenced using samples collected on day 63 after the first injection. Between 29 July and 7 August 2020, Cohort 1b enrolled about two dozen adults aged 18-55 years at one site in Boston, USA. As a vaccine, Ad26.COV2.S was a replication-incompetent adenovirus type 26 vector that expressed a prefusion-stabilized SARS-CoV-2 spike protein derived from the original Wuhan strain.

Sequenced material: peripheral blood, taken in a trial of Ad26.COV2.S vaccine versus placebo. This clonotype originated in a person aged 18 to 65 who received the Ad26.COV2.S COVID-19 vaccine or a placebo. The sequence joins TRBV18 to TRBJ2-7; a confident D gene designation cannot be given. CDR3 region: CASSLDGSHYEQYF. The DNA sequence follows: TGTGCCAGCTCCCTAGATGGGTCACATTACGAGCAGTACTTC.